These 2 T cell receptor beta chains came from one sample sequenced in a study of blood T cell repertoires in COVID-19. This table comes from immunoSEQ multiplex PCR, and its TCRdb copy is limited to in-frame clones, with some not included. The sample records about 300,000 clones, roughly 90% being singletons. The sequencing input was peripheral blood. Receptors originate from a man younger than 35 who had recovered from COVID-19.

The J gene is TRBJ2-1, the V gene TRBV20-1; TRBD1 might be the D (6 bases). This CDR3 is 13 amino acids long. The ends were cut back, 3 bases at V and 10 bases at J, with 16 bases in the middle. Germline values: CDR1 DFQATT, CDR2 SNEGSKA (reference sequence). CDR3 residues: CSASGQGPREQFF. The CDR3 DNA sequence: TGCAGTGCTAGTGGCCAGGGGCCTAGGGAGCAGTTCTTC.

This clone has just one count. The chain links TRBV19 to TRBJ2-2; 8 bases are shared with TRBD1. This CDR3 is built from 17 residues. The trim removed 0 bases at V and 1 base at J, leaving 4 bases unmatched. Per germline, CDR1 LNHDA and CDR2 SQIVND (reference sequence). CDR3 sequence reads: CASSIDRDRWNTGELFF. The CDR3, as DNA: TGTGCCAGTAGTATAGACCGGGACAGGTGGAACACCGGGGAGCTGTTTTTT.